A selection of T cell receptor beta chains follows, all from one sample in a study of blood T cell repertoires in COVID-19. This table comes from immunoSEQ multiplex PCR, and its TCRdb copy is limited to in-frame clones, with some not included. Of roughly 330,000 clones in the sample, 85% to 90% are singletons; the top ten hold 10%. The sequenced material came from PBMCs or T cells enriched from blood (not recorded which). These receptors were collected from a woman younger than 35 who had recovered from COVID-19. CDR3s include the opening cysteine and the closing phenylalanine or tryptophan. Fields, in order: V gene, clone size, CDR3 length, CDR3 protein. Clone size appears in some rows only: once, few, many, or a class for an expanded clone.

v_call: TRBV3-1/TRBV3-2
clone_size: NA
cdr3_length: 18
cdr3_aa: CASSQVDTSGRLYNEQFF

v_call: TRBV10-3
clone_size: once
cdr3_length: 13
cdr3_aa: CATHGDSYYGYTF

v_call: TRBV2
clone_size: many
cdr3_length: 11
cdr3_aa: CASGQYYGYTF

v_call: TRBV7-9
clone_size: NA
cdr3_length: 14
cdr3_aa: CASSGGQGFEKLFF

v_call: TRBV3-1/TRBV3-2
clone_size: NA
cdr3_length: 17
cdr3_aa: CASSPERANSRNTEAFF

v_call: TRBV30
clone_size: NA
cdr3_length: 14
cdr3_aa: CAGTWTGQNYGYTF

v_call: TRBV9
clone_size: NA
cdr3_length: 14
cdr3_aa: CASSVSGSNNEQFF

v_call: TRBV3-1/TRBV3-2
clone_size: NA
cdr3_length: 14
cdr3_aa: CASSRAGAGDEQFF

v_call: TRBV13
clone_size: NA
cdr3_length: 15
cdr3_aa: CASSLSQGMAYGYTF

v_call: TRBV20-1
clone_size: few
cdr3_length: 11
cdr3_aa: CSAITNYGYTF

v_call: TRBV12-3/TRBV12-4
clone_size: NA
cdr3_length: 12
cdr3_aa: CASSIGQGGYTF

v_call: TRBV6-5
clone_size: NA
cdr3_length: 16
cdr3_aa: CASSYSRPAAGNTIYF

v_call: TRBV28
clone_size: NA
cdr3_length: 15
cdr3_aa: CASSNTGGAPDTQYF

v_call: TRBV9
clone_size: NA
cdr3_length: 16
cdr3_aa: CASSQGGQLMNTEAFF

v_call: TRBV19
clone_size: NA
cdr3_length: 14
cdr3_aa: CASRPTVMNTEAFF

v_call: TRBV5-1
clone_size: NA
cdr3_length: 13
cdr3_aa: CASSIGTAEKLFF

v_call: TRBV7-9
clone_size: NA
cdr3_length: 11
cdr3_aa: CASSLGPEQYF

v_call: TRBV11-1
clone_size: NA
cdr3_length: 13
cdr3_aa: CASSLRRGTEAFF

v_call: TRBV27
clone_size: NA
cdr3_length: 14
cdr3_aa: CASSLTGQIYGYTF

v_call: TRBV9
clone_size: NA
cdr3_length: 15
cdr3_aa: CASSTTGTSGNEQFF

v_call: TRBV4-1
clone_size: NA
cdr3_length: 16
cdr3_aa: CASSRTGLWSSYEQYF

v_call: TRBV7-6
clone_size: NA
cdr3_length: 13
cdr3_aa: CASSFGEGTEAFF

v_call: TRBV2
clone_size: NA
cdr3_length: 15
cdr3_aa: CASSEQGQGEDGYTF

v_call: TRBV20-1
clone_size: NA
cdr3_length: 13
cdr3_aa: CSASETGGYGYTF

v_call: TRBV5-1
clone_size: NA
cdr3_length: 12
cdr3_aa: CASSLDTYEQYF

v_call: TRBV12-5
clone_size: NA
cdr3_length: 15
cdr3_aa: CASGANRTGGTEAFF

v_call: TRBV11-2
clone_size: NA
cdr3_length: 17
cdr3_aa: CASSPIEGSTGYEKLFF

v_call: TRBV7-9
clone_size: NA
cdr3_length: 16
cdr3_aa: CASRSFSGSSYNEQFF

v_call: TRBV5-1
clone_size: NA
cdr3_length: 16
cdr3_aa: CASSRDSPGAQETQYF

v_call: TRBV4-1
clone_size: once
cdr3_length: 16
cdr3_aa: CASSHPGTGGTNEQFF

v_call: TRBV5-1
clone_size: NA
cdr3_length: 17
cdr3_aa: CASSSWTGAFGTDTQYF

v_call: TRBV19
clone_size: NA
cdr3_length: 16
cdr3_aa: CASTPWGQGVNYGYTF

v_call: TRBV6-5
clone_size: NA
cdr3_length: 13
cdr3_aa: CASSLDTNTEAFF

v_call: TRBV7-9
clone_size: few
cdr3_length: 13
cdr3_aa: CASSPRQNTEAFF

v_call: TRBV6-1
clone_size: NA
cdr3_length: 15
cdr3_aa: CASSDMGASNQPQHF

v_call: TRBV27
clone_size: NA
cdr3_length: 15
cdr3_aa: CASSLYGGGVSPLHF

v_call: TRBV10-3
clone_size: NA
cdr3_length: 14
cdr3_aa: CAISQPTGLNEQFF

v_call: TRBV11-2
clone_size: NA
cdr3_length: 18
cdr3_aa: CASSSGLAGGASTDTQYF

v_call: TRBV19
clone_size: NA
cdr3_length: 16
cdr3_aa: CASSIGLLAGLEEQYF

v_call: TRBV9
clone_size: few
cdr3_length: 12
cdr3_aa: CASSGTQHEAFF

v_call: TRBV18
clone_size: few
cdr3_length: 15
cdr3_aa: CASSLQGATNEKLFF

v_call: TRBV27
clone_size: NA
cdr3_length: 16
cdr3_aa: CASSSSGTSAYNEQFF

v_call: TRBV27
clone_size: NA
cdr3_length: 14
cdr3_aa: CASSYRPGGNTIYF

v_call: TRBV30
clone_size: NA
cdr3_length: 13
cdr3_aa: CAWSSLNRDGYTF

v_call: TRBV30
clone_size: NA
cdr3_length: 11
cdr3_aa: CAWSEEGEQFF

v_call: TRBV3-1/TRBV3-2
clone_size: NA
cdr3_length: 13
cdr3_aa: CASSLGLTDTQYF

v_call: TRBV4-1
clone_size: NA
cdr3_length: 19
cdr3_aa: CASSQEAPGPGQIVYEQYF

v_call: TRBV2
clone_size: NA
cdr3_length: 16
cdr3_aa: CASSEAFDSNTGELFF

v_call: TRBV13
clone_size: NA
cdr3_length: 17
cdr3_aa: CASSSRDNPGAYNEQFF

v_call: TRBV2
clone_size: NA
cdr3_length: 13
cdr3_aa: CASSDGTTYEQYF

v_call: TRBV9
clone_size: NA
cdr3_length: 15
cdr3_aa: CASSPHQGNSYEQYF

v_call: TRBV5-1
clone_size: once
cdr3_length: 14
cdr3_aa: CASSLGGSTDTQYF

v_call: TRBV5-1
clone_size: few
cdr3_length: 15
cdr3_aa: CASSSTGNENYGYTF

v_call: TRBV5-1
clone_size: once
cdr3_length: 16
cdr3_aa: CASSIQGTANTGELFF

v_call: TRBV12-2
clone_size: NA
cdr3_length: 16
cdr3_aa: CASRLLQRGGTDTQYF

v_call: TRBV7-2
clone_size: once
cdr3_length: 15
cdr3_aa: CASSLGGVSSYEQYF

v_call: TRBV10-3
clone_size: many
cdr3_length: 14
cdr3_aa: CAISGGSSYNEQFF

v_call: TRBV10-3
clone_size: NA
cdr3_length: 16
cdr3_aa: CAISTNPGQGFDEQYF

v_call: TRBV19
clone_size: NA
cdr3_length: 13
cdr3_aa: CASTPNRGSEQFF